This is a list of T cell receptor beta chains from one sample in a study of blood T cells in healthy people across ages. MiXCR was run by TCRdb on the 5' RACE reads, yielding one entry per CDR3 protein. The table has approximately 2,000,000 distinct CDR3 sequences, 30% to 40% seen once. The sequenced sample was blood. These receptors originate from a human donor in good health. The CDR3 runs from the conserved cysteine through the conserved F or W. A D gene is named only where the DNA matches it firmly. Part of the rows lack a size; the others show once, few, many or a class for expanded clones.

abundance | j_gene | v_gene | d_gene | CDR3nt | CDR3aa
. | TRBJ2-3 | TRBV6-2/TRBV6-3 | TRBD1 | TGTGCCAGCACCTTAGGGGACAGAGGCACAGATACGCAGTATTTT | CASTLGDRGTDTQYF
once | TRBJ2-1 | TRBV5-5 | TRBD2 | TGTGCCAGCAGCTCGGGGGTTAGCGGGGGTTCCAATGAGCAGTTCTTC | CASSSGVSGGSNEQFF
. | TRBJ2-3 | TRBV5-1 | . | TGCGCCAGCAGCTACGGACAGCCACTGGGAGATACGCAGTATTTT | CASSYGQPLGDTQYF
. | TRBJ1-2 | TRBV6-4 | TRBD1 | TGTGCCAGCAGTGAAACCGAGACAGGGATCGGGGTTGATGGCCACACCTTC | CASSETETGIGVDGHTF
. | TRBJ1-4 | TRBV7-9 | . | TGTGCCAGCAAAGGATCTTCAACTAATGAAAAACTGTTTTTT | CASKGSSTNEKLFF
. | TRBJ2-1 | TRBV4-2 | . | TGTGCCAGCAGCCAAGTTGAGTTTCAGTTCTTC | CASSQVEFQFF
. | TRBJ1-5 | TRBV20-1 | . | TGCAGTGCTAGTGGGGAGGGAAATCAGCCCCAGCATTTT | CSASGEGNQPQHF
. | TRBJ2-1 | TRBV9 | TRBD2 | TGTGCCAGCAGCGAACCTTCCGGGACTAGCGAATGGAATGAGCAGTTCTTC | CASSEPSGTSEWNEQFF
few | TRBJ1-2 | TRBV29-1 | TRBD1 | TGCAGCGTTGAAACAGGGGGCGGGGGCTACACCTTC | CSVETGGGGYTF
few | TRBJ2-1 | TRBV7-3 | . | TGTGCCAGCAGCTTAGGAGTCCCGGGGGCAAATGAGCAGTTCTTC | CASSLGVPGANEQFF
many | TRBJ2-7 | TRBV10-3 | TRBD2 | TGTGCCACACTAGCGACTTTTTACGAGCAGTACTTC | CATLATFYEQYF
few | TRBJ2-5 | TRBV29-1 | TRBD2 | TGCAGCGTTATCCGGACTAGCGGATCGTCGGGGACCCAGTACTTC | CSVIRTSGSSGTQYF
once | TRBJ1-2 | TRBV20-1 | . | TGCAGTGCTAGACGATCCCTGGGCCACTTC | CSARRSLGHF
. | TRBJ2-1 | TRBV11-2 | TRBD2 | TGTGCCAGCAGCTTTAATAGCGGGGGGGCCGATGAGCAGTTCTTC | CASSFNSGGADEQFF
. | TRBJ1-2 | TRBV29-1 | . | TGCAGCGTTGAACAGGCTGCTAACTATGGCTACACCTTC | CSVEQAANYGYTF
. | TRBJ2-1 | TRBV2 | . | TGTGCCAGCAGTGAGGGGGCAACCTACAATGAGCAGTTCTTC | CASSEGATYNEQFF
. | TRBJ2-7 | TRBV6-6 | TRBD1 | TGTGCCAGCAGTTACCACAGACAGGGATCAGGCTACGAGCAGTACTTC | CASSYHRQGSGYEQYF
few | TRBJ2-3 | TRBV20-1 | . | TGCAGTGCTGCATACCGAGGGGATACGCAGTATTTT | CSAAYRGDTQYF
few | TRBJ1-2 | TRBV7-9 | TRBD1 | TGTGCCAGCAGCTTAGAAGGGACAGGGGTTGATGGCTACACCTTC | CASSLEGTGVDGYTF
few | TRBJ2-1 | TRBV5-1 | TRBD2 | TGCGCCAGCAGCTCATCGGGGACTAGTGGCAATGAGCAGTTCTTC | CASSSSGTSGNEQFF
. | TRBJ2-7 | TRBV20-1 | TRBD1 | TGCAGTGCTAAGGGACAGGGTGACTCCGAGCAGTACTTC | CSAKGQGDSEQYF
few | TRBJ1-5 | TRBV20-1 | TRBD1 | TGCAGTGCTAGACAGGGGGAGATTCAGCCCCAGCATTTT | CSARQGEIQPQHF
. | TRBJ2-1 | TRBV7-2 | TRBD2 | TGTGCCAGCAGCTTAATGGCGGGGGGGCACAATGAGCAGTTCTTC | CASSLMAGGHNEQFF
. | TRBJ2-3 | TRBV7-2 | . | TGTGCCAGCAGCTTCGCGAGAGGGGATACGCAGTATTTT | CASSFARGDTQYF